Listed below are T cell receptor beta chains from one sample, sequenced in a study of T cells in Graves' hyperthyroidism and ophthalmopathy. TCRdb passed the multiplex PCR reads through MiXCR, listing each CDR3 protein once. The table records roughly 510,000 distinct CDR3 sequences, roughly 45% of them present only once. The sequenced material came from peripheral blood or thyroid tissue (not recorded which). These receptor sequences come from an adult woman with Graves' disease, either hyperthyroidism or ophthalmopathy (not recorded which). The CDR3 runs from the conserved cysteine through the conserved F or W. Fields, in order: clone size, V gene, J gene, D gene, CDR3 DNA, CDR3 protein. The D gene is left open where the match is weak. Clone size is given for some rows only: seen once, a few or many times, or a class if the clone is expanded.

>many|TRBV7-2|TRBJ2-5|NA
TGTGCCAGCAGCTTTAATAAGGGGCAAGAGACCCAGTACTTC
CASSFNKGQETQYF
>many|TRBV2|TRBJ1-2|TRBD1
TGTGCCAGCAGTAATGCACAGGGGGCGAAGAACTATGGCTACACCTTC
CASSNAQGAKNYGYTF
>NA|TRBV19|TRBJ2-5|NA
TGTGCCAGTAGTATGAGCAGCGTTCAAGAGACCCAGTACTTC
CASSMSSVQETQYF
>few|TRBV5-1|TRBJ1-6|NA
TGCGCCAGCAGCCCCTGGACTCGGGGGAATTCACCCCTCCACTTT
CASSPWTRGNSPLHF
>few|TRBV29-1|TRBJ1-2|TRBD1
TGCAGCGCCATCCCCTGGACAGGGCCTGGCTACACCTTC
CSAIPWTGPGYTF
>NA|TRBV19|TRBJ1-1|NA
TGTGCCAGTAGTGGCCTCCGGACAGAGTTGATGAACACTGAAGCTTTCTTT
CASSGLRTELMNTEAFF
>few|TRBV10-3|TRBJ2-6|TRBD1
TGTGCCATCTCAGAGACAGGGTCATCCGTCCTGACTTTC
CAISETGSSVLTF
>few|TRBV2|TRBJ2-6|NA
TGTGCCAGCAGTACGGACCTCTCTGGGGCCAACGTCCTGACTTTC
CASSTDLSGANVLTF
>few|TRBV28|TRBJ1-1|TRBD1
TGTGCCAGCAGTTTACCAGAAAGGGGGCGGGAAGCTTTCTTT
CASSLPERGREAFF
>many|TRBV9|TRBJ2-7|NA
TGTGCCAGCAGCGAAGGTAGCGGCTACGAGCAGTACTTC
CASSEGSGYEQYF
>many|TRBV6-5|TRBJ1-3|NA
TGTGCCAGCAGGAGAAGTTTCTCTGGAAACACCATATATTTT
CASRRSFSGNTIYF
>NA|TRBV6-9|TRBJ2-5|TRBD2
TGTGCCAGCAGTGAATTCGGGGGGGAAGAGACCCAGTACTTC
CASSEFGGEETQYF
>many|TRBV11-2|TRBJ1-2|NA
TGTGCCAGCAGTTACCGCTCAGGGGCGGATGGCTACACCTTC
CASSYRSGADGYTF
>many|TRBV11-2|TRBJ1-1|NA
TGTGCCAGCAGCTTACCTCGGACAGATTGGCGAATGAACACTGAAGCTTTCTTT
CASSLPRTDWRMNTEAFF
>NA|TRBV6-5|TRBJ2-7|NA
TGTGCCAGCAGTTACCGGCCGGGGGCCGAGCAGTACTTC
CASSYRPGAEQYF
>NA|TRBV7-2|TRBJ1-5|NA
TGTGCCAGCAGCACGTTGGATGAGCCCCAGCATTTT
CASSTLDEPQHF
>NA|TRBV7-9|TRBJ1-4|NA
TGTGCCAGCAGCGTGACAGCCGCAACTAATGAAAAACTGTTTTTT
CASSVTAATNEKLFF
>few|TRBV7-9|TRBJ2-7|NA
TGTGCCAGCAGCTTCGACCCGGGGATATACGAGCAGTACTTC
CASSFDPGIYEQYF
>NA|TRBV9|TRBJ1-1|TRBD1
TGTGCCAGCAGCGTTGCACAGGGGGCCACTGAAGCTTTCTTT
CASSVAQGATEAFF
>NA|TRBV2|TRBJ1-1|TRBD1
TGTGCCAGCAGTGAAGACAGGGGGTTGTCTGAAGCTTTCTTT
CASSEDRGLSEAFF
>NA|TRBV20-1|TRBJ1-1|NA
TGCAGTGCTAGAGAGTCCGCAGGAATAACACCTGAAGCTTTCTTT
CSARESAGITPEAFF
>NA|TRBV20-1|TRBJ2-5|TRBD2
TGCAGTGCTAGAGTAACCTCTCGGGGGGCCCAGTACTTC
CSARVTSRGAQYF
>once|TRBV5-1|TRBJ2-2|TRBD1
TGCGCCAGCAGCTCCGGACAGGAATATGGCTACACCGGGGAGCTGTTTTTT
CASSSGQEYGYTGELFF
>few|TRBV19|TRBJ1-6|NA
TGTGCCAGTAGCCAAACATCCATCGATTCACCCCTCCACTTT
CASSQTSIDSPLHF
>many|TRBV5-1|TRBJ1-1|NA
TGCGCCAGCAGCTTGAATCCGTTTTCGGGATTCAGGAACACTGAAGCTTTCTTT
CASSLNPFSGFRNTEAFF
>NA|TRBV6-1|TRBJ2-7|NA
TGTACCAGCGGCCTAACGGGGACCTACGAGCAGTACTTC
CTSGLTGTYEQYF
>NA|TRBV6-1|TRBJ1-3|NA
TGTGCCAGCAGTGAAGCGCGGACAGCCTCTGGAAACACCATATATTTT
CASSEARTASGNTIYF
>NA|TRBV7-9|TRBJ1-1|NA
TGTGCCAGCAGCTCAGCAGGGGTTACTGAAGCTTTCTTT
CASSSAGVTEAFF
>NA|TRBV7-9|TRBJ2-7|TRBD1
TGTGCCAGCAGTGACGGGATTAGGGGGCCGAGCTCCTACGAGCAGTACTTC
CASSDGIRGPSSYEQYF
>NA|TRBV29-1|TRBJ1-5|TRBD1
TGCAGCGTTCAGACAGGGGTAGGACCGAATCAGCCCCAGCATTTT
CSVQTGVGPNQPQHF
>NA|TRBV7-3|TRBJ2-5|TRBD1
TGTGCCAGCAGCCACCGGGACAGGCAGGGTGAGACCCAGTACTTC
CASSHRDRQGETQYF
>NA|TRBV12-3/TRBV12-4|TRBJ2-5|NA
TGTGCCAGCAGTTTAGTAGCGGCTGGCGAGACCCAGTACTTC
CASSLVAAGETQYF
>few|TRBV7-9|TRBJ1-1|NA
TGTGCCAGCAGCATCGAACATTCTGGACAAGCTTTCTTT
CASSIEHSGQAFF
>NA|TRBV19|TRBJ1-5|NA
TGTGCCAGTAGCACGATAGGGATGGCCAATCAGCCCCAGCATTTT
CASSTIGMANQPQHF
>NA|TRBV20-1|TRBJ1-4|NA
TGCAGTGCTACGGTCTGGGCAGGGACTATTAATGAAAAACTGTTTTTT
CSATVWAGTINEKLFF
>NA|TRBV2|TRBJ2-5|NA
TGTGCCAGCAGTGAGAGGGAATCCTCTGGAAACCAAGAGACCCAGTACTTC
CASSERESSGNQETQYF
>NA|TRBV10-3|TRBJ1-5|TRBD1
TGTGCCATCAGTGCAGGGGGCCTGGATCAGCCCCAGCATTTT
CAISAGGLDQPQHF
>NA|TRBV10-3|TRBJ2-2|TRBD2
TGTGCCATCAGGGGAGGACTAGCGGTCCAACTGTTTTTT
CAIRGGLAVQLFF
>NA|TRBV6-2/TRBV6-3|TRBJ1-2|NA
TGTGCCAGCAGTTACAATACAGGCCGCGTCTATGGCTACACCTTC
CASSYNTGRVYGYTF
>many|TRBV6-5|TRBJ1-1|NA
TGTGCCAGCAGTTACTCGTCGCAGGGGAACACTGAAGCTTTCTTT
CASSYSSQGNTEAFF
>NA|TRBV29-1|TRBJ2-7|NA
TGCAGCTTAATGACTCGTGAGAGCTCCTACGAGCAGTACTTC
CSLMTRESSYEQYF
>NA|TRBV7-7|TRBJ2-3|NA
TGTGCTAGCAGCGCCTCGGGAGTCACAGATACGCAGTATTTT
CASSASGVTDTQYF
>NA|TRBV2|TRBJ1-6|NA
TGTGCCAGCAGTGAAGGGGGCTTTGGGAATTCACCCCTCCACTTT
CASSEGGFGNSPLHF
>NA|TRBV29-1|TRBJ1-2|NA
TGCAGCGTTGAGTCGGTGGCCTATGGCTACACCTTC
CSVESVAYGYTF
>many|TRBV29-1|TRBJ2-7|NA
TGCAGCGTTCGTAGGCAAAACGAGCAGTACTTC
CSVRRQNEQYF
>NA|TRBV7-2|TRBJ1-3|TRBD1
TGTGCCAGCAGCAGAAACAGGGGAACGGGAAACACCATATATTTT
CASSRNRGTGNTIYF
>once|TRBV14|TRBJ1-2|NA
TGTGCCAGCAGCCGAGCAAGCGACAGCGAGGGCTATGGCTACACCTTC
CASSRASDSEGYGYTF
>NA|TRBV5-1|TRBJ1-2|NA
TGCGCCAGCAGCTTGGAGGGGGTAGGGGGCTACACCTTC
CASSLEGVGGYTF
>NA|TRBV2|TRBJ2-7|NA
TGTGCCAGCAGTTACATTCAGGGGCCCTACGAGCAGTACTTC
CASSYIQGPYEQYF
>few|TRBV4-2|TRBJ2-7|NA
TGTGCCAGCAGCTCTCAACGCGAGCAGTACTTC
CASSSQREQYF
>many|TRBV28|TRBJ1-1|TRBD1
TGTGCCAGCAGGAGGACCGGGACAGGGGCCACTGAAGCTTTCTTT
CASRRTGTGATEAFF
>NA|TRBV20-1|TRBJ2-7|NA
TGCAGTGCTTCGGGAGAAGTCTACGAGCAGTACTTC
CSASGEVYEQYF
>few|TRBV29-1|TRBJ1-2|TRBD1
TGCAGCGTTTCAAGTGGACAGGGGGCTTCTGGCTACACCTTC
CSVSSGQGASGYTF
>NA|TRBV7-2|TRBJ1-2|NA
TGTGCCAGTCGAAAGGTGGGGCAAGTGGATGGCTACACCTTC
CASRKVGQVDGYTF
>many|TRBV29-1|TRBJ2-7|TRBD2
TGCAGCGTTGTGAAAGGCTCCGGGACTACCGGCGAGCAGTACTTC
CSVVKGSGTTGEQYF
>many|TRBV4-1|TRBJ2-6|TRBD1
TGCGCCAGCAGCCACGGACAGGGCCCAGGGGCCAACGTCCTGACTTTC
CASSHGQGPGANVLTF
>NA|TRBV2|TRBJ2-6|NA
TGTGCCAGCAATCTTATGGGGTCGGGGGCCAACGTCCTGACTTTC
CASNLMGSGANVLTF
>NA|TRBV7-2|TRBJ2-6|NA
TGTGCCAGCAGCACAGATAAAGCGTCGGGACAACTAGGCCGCTCTGGGGCCAACGTCCTGACTTTC
CASSTDKASGQLGRSGANVLTF
>NA|TRBV9|TRBJ1-2|NA
TGTGCCAGCAGCGTATCAGGGGCGCGCTACACCTTC
CASSVSGARYTF